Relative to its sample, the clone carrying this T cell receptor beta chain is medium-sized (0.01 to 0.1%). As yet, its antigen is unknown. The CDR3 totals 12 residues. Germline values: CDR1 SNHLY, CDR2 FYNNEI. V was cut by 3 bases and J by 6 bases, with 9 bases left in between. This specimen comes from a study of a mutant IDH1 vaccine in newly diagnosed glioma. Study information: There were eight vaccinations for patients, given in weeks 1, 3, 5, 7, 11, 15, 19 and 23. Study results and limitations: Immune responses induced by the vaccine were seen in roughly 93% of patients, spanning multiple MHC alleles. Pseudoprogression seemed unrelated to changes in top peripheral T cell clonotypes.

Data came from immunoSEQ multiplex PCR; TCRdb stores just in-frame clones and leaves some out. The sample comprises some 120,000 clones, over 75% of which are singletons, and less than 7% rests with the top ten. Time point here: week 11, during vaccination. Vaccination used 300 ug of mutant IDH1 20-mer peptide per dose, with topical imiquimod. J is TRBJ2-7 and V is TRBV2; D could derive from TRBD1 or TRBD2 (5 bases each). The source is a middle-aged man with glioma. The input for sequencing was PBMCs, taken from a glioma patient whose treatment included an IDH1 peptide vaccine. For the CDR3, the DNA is TGTGCCAGCAGTGAGGACGGGACCGAGCAGTACTTC. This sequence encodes CASSEDGTEQYF.